This section outlines one TCR beta chain sequence together with its context. Antigen specificity is unknown. The method was immunoSEQ multiplex PCR; TCRdb's version includes in-frame clones alone and lacks a portion of them. The sample records tens of thousands of clones, around 89% being singletons. V shed 3 bases and J 6 bases; nucleotides not matched to a gene: 8. The CDR3 is 14 residues long. CDR1 is SGHKS and CDR2 is YYEKEE in the germline V gene (reference sequence). These data are taken from a study of neoadjuvant nivolumab and ipilimumab in lung cancer. Study-wide results and limits: Only a single major-pathologic-response sample was available for clonality analysis. Only two of four nivolumab-treated tumors gained richness and clonality by surgery.

This clonotype was obtained from an adult with non-small cell lung cancer. Some clones in this sample may be carry-over from other donors' samples. The V gene is TRBV5-5, the J gene TRBJ2-5, with 7 bases aligning to TRBD2. The sequencing used blood, collected before neoadjuvant nivolumab, alone or with ipilimumab. The CDR3 protein is CASSSTSPGKTQYF. The CDR3 nucleotides are TGTGCCAGCAGCTCGACTAGCCCCGGGAAGACCCAGTACTTC.